Reported below is one T cell receptor beta chain. No antigen is known for it. The sample is drawn from a study of shared clonotypes between healthy human individuals. General study points: Relative to clonotypes present in all four donors, those not shared had lower generation probabilities. Estimated richness values were generally larger in naive subsets than in memory subsets. Among donors, clonotype sharing was expected to be affected by sequencing depth.

Produced via immunoSEQ multiplex PCR; TCRdb's table is partial and in-frame only. The sample shows roughly 1 million clones, 65% to 75% of them seen only once. Every contributor of samples was a Caucasian grown-up residing in Nashville, Tennessee. Germline CDR1 is SGDLS and CDR2 is YYNGEE. Germline trimming cut 6 bases from V and 3 bases from J; bases unmatched to any gene: 9. The CDR3 loop spans 15 amino acids. Sequencing was performed on memory CD4+ T cells sorted from blood. The subset was: CD45RA-negative fraction. The clonotype comes from a man between 18 and 29 years old in good health. V gene TRBV9 combines with J gene TRBJ2-1, with TRBD2 matching 7 bases. The CDR3 sequence: CASTWGEGLYNEQFF. The CDR3 DNA sequence: TGTGCCAGCACGTGGGGGGAGGGCCTCTACAATGAGCAGTTCTTC.